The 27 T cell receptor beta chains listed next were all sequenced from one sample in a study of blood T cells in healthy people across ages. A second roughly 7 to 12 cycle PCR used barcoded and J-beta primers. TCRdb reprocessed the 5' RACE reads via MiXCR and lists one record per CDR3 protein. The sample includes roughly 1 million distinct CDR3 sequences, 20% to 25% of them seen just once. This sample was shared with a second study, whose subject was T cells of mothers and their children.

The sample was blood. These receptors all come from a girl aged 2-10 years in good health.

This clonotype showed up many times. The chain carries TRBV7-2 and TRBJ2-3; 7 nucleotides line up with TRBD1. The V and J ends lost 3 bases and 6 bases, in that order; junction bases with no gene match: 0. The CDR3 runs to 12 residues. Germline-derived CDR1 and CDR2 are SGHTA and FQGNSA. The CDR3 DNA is TGTGCCAGCAGCTTGACAGGGGATACGCAGTATTTT. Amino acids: CASSLTGDTQYF.

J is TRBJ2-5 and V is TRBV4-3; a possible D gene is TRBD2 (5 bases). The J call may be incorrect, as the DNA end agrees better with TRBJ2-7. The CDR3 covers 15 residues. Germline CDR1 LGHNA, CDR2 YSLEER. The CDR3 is CASSQDRDNSYEQYF. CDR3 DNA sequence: TGCGCCAGCAGCCAAGATCGGGATAACTCCTACGAGCAGTACTTC.

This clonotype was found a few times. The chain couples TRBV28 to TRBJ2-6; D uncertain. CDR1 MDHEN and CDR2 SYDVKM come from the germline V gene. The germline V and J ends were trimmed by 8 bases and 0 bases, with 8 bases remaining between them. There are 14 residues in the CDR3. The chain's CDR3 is CASQISSGANVLTF. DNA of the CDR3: TGTGCCAGCCAAATAAGCTCTGGGGCCAACGTCCTGACTTTC.

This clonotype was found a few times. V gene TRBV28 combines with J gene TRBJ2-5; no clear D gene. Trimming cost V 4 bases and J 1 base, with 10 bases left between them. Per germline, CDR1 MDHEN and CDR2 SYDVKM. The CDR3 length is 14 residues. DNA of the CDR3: TGTGCCAGCAGTTCCAAGGGTATCCAAGAGACCCAGTACTTC. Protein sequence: CASSSKGIQETQYF.

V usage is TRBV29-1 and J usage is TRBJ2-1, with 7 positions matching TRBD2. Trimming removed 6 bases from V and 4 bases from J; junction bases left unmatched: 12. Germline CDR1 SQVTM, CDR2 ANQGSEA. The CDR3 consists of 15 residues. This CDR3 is CSVTTGRQVYNEQFF. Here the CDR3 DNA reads TGCAGCGTGACCACCGGGAGGCAGGTTTACAATGAGCAGTTCTTC.

CDR3 residues: CASSPSGGRNNEQFF. Written as DNA, the CDR3 is TGTGCCAGCAGCCCGTCAGGGGGCAGGAACAATGAGCAGTTCTTC. The chain employs TRBV11-3 and TRBJ2-1; 8 nucleotides agree with TRBD1. Germline CDR1 reads SGHNT; CDR2 reads YENEEA. The CDR3 contains 15 residues. The trim removed 5 bases at V and 5 bases at J, leaving 8 bases unmatched.

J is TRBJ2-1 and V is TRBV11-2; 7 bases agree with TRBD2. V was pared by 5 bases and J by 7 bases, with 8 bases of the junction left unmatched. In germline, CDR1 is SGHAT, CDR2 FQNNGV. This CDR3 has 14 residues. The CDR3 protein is CASSGGSSSNEQFF. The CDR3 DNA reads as TGTGCCAGCAGCGGCGGGAGCTCCTCGAATGAGCAGTTCTTC.

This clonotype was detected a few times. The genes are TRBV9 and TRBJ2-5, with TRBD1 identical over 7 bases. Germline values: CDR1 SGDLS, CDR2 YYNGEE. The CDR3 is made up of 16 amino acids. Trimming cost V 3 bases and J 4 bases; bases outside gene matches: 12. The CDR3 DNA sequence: TGTGCCAGCAGCGGACGGACAGGCTCGCAGGTAGAGACCCAGTACTTC. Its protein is CASSGRTGSQVETQYF.

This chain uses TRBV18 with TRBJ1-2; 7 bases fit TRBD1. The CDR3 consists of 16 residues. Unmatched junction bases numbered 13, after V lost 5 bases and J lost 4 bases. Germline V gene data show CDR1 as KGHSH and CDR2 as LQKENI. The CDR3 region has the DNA TGTGCCAGCTCATTCGTTGGGACAGAGTCCCGCTATGGCTACACCTTC. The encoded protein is CASSFVGTESRYGYTF.

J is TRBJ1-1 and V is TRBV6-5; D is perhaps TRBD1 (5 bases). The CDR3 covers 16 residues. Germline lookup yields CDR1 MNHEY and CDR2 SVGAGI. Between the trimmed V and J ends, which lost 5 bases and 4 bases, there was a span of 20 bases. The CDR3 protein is CASSPAPGGWITEAFF. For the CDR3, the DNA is TGTGCCAGCAGTCCGGCCCCGGGGGGATGGATCACTGAAGCTTTCTTT.

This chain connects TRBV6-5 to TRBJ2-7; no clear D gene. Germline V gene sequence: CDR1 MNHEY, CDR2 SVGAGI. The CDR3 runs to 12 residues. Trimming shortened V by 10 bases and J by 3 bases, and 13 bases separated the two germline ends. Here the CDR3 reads CATTTRNYEQYF. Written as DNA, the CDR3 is TGTGCCACCACAACTCGAAACTACGAGCAGTACTTC.

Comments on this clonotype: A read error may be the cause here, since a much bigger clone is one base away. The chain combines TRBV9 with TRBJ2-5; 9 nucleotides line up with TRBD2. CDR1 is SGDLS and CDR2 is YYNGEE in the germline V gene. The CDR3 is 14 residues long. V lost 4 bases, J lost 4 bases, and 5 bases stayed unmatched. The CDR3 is CASSQGTSRETQYF. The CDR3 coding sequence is TGTGCCAGCAGCCAAGGGACTAGCAGAGAGACCCAGTACTTC.

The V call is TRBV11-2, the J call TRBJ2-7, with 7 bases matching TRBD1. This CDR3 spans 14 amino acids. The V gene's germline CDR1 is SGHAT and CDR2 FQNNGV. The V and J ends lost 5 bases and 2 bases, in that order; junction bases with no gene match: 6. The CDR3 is CASSVLGTAYEQYF. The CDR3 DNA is TGTGCCAGCAGCGTACTCGGGACAGCCTACGAGCAGTACTTC.

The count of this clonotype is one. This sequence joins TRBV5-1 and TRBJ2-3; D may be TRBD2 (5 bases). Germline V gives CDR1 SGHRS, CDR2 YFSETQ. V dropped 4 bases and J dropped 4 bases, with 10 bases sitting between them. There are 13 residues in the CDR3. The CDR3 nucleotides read TGCGCCAGCAGCATCGGGGTGGCAGATACGCAGTATTTT. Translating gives CASSIGVADTQYF. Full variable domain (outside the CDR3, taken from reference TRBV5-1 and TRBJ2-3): KAGVTQTPRYLIKTRGQQVTLSCSPISGHRSVSWYQQTPGQGLQFLFEYFSETQRNKGNFPGRFSGRQFSNSRSEMNVSTLELGDSALYLCASSIGVADTQYFGPGTRLTVL.

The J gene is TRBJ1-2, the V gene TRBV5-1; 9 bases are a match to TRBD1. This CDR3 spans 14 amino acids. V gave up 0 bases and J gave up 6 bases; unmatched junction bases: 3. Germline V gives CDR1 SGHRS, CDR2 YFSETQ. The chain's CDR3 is CASSLDRGLNGYTF. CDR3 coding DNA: TGCGCCAGCAGCTTGGACAGGGGGCTGAATGGCTACACCTTC.

The CDR3 nucleotides read TGTGCCAGCAGCTTAGCCGGACAGGCCGACTACGAGCAGTACTTC. Amino acid sequence: CASSLAGQADYEQYF. The V gene is TRBV7-9, the J gene TRBJ2-7; TRBD1 aligns across 7 bases. Germline V gives CDR1 SEHNR, CDR2 FQNEAQ (reference sequence). The V gene end was trimmed by 0 bases and the J gene end by 3 bases; junction bases not matched to a gene: 5. The CDR3 is 15 amino acids.

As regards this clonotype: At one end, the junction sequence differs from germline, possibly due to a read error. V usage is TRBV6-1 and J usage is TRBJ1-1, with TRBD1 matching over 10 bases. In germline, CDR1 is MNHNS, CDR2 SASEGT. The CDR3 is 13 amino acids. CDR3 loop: CASRLDRGTETFF. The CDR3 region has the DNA TGTGCCAGCAGGCTGGACAGGGGGACTGAAACTTTCTTT.

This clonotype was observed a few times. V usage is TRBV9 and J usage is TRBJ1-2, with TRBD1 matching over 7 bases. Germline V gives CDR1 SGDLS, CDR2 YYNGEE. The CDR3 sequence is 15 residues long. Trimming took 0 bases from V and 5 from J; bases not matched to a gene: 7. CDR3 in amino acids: CASSVEDGTVYGYTF. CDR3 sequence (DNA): TGTGCCAGCAGCGTAGAGGATGGGACAGTATATGGCTACACCTTC.

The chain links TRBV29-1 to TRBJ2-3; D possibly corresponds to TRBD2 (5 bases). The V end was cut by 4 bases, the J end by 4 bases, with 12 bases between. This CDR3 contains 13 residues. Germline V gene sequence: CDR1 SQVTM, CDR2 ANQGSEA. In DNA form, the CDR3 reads TGCAGCGTTGGGCTAGCTCGTGCAGATACGCAGTATTTT. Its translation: CSVGLARADTQYF.

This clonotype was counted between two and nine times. The CDR3 loop is CASSIKGALLREQYF. Written as DNA, the CDR3 is TGTGCCAGTAGTATAAAGGGGGCGCTTCTTCGGGAGCAGTACTTC. The chain recombines TRBV19 with TRBJ2-7; 7 bases match TRBD1. The germline CDR1 and CDR2 sequences are LNHDA and SQIVND (reference sequence). J was trimmed by 7 bases and V by 2 bases; bases with no gene match: 11. The CDR3 has 15 amino acids.

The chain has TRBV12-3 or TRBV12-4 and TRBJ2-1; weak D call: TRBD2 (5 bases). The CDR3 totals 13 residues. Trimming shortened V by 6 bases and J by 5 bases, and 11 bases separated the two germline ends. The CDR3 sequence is CASSGLGNNEQFF. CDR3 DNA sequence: TGTGCCAGCAGCGGACTCGGCAACAATGAGCAGTTCTTC.

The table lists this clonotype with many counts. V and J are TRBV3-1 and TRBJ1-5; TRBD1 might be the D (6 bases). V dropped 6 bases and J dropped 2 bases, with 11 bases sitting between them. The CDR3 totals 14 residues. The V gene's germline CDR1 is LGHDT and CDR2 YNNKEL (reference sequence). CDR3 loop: CASSPGVGNQPQHF. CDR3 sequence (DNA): TGTGCCAGCAGTCCAGGGGTTGGCAATCAGCCCCAGCATTTT.

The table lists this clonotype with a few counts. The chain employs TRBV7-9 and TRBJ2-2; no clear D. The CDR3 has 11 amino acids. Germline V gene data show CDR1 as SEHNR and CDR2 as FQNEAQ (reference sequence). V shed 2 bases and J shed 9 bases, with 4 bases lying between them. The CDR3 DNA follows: TGTGCCAGCAGCTTAAATTGGGAGCTGTTTTTT. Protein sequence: CASSLNWELFF.

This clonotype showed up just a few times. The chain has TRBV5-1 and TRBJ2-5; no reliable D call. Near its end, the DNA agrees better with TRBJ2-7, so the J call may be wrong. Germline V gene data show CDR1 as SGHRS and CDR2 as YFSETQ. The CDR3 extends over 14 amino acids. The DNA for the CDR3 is TGCGCCAGCACTTCTTATGATATGTCAAGCGAGCAGTACTTC. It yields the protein CASTSYDMSSEQYF.

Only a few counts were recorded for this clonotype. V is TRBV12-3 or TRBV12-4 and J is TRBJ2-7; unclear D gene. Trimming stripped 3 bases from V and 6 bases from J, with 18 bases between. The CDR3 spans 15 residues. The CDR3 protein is CASSFGGRVRGEQYF. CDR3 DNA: TGTGCCAGCAGTTTTGGTGGAAGGGTTCGCGGCGAGCAGTACTTC.

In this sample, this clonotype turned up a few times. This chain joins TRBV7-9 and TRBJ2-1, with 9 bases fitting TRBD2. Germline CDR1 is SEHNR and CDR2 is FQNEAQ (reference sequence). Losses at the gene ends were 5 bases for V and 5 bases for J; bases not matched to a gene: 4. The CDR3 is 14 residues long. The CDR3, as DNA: TGTGCCAGCAGCCGACTAGCGGAAAACAATGAGCAGTTCTTC. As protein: CASSRLAENNEQFF.

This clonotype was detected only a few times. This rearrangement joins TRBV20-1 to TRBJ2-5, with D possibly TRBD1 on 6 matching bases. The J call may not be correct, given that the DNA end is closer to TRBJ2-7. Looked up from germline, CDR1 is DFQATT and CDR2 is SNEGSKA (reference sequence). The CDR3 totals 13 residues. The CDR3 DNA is TGCAGTGCCCCAAGACAGGACTCCTACGAGCAGTACTTC. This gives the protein CSAPRQDSYEQYF.